This T cell receptor (beta chain) was sequenced during a study of T-cell memory formation after mild COVID-19. TCRdb recomputed calls from the 5' RACE reads with MiXCR, one row per CDR3 protein. The table shows roughly 450,000 distinct CDR3 sequences, with about a sixth occurring only once. In its sample, this clonotype was seen a few times. The sequenced sample was PBMCs or a T cell subset sorted from them (not recorded which). The TCR comes from a man aged 18 to 30 who had mild COVID-19 (a few samples of this study predate the infection). Cell type and time point are not known.

The CDR3 reads CASSREGPSPLHF. The CDR3 DNA sequence: TGTGCCAGTTCGCGGGAGGGACCTTCACCCCTCCACTTT. The chain employs TRBV27 and TRBJ1-6, with D possibly being TRBD1 (5 bases). Trimming cost V 9 bases and J 9 bases, with 15 bases left between them. Looked up from germline, CDR1 is MNHEY and CDR2 is SMNVEV (reference sequence). This CDR3 comprises 13 residues.